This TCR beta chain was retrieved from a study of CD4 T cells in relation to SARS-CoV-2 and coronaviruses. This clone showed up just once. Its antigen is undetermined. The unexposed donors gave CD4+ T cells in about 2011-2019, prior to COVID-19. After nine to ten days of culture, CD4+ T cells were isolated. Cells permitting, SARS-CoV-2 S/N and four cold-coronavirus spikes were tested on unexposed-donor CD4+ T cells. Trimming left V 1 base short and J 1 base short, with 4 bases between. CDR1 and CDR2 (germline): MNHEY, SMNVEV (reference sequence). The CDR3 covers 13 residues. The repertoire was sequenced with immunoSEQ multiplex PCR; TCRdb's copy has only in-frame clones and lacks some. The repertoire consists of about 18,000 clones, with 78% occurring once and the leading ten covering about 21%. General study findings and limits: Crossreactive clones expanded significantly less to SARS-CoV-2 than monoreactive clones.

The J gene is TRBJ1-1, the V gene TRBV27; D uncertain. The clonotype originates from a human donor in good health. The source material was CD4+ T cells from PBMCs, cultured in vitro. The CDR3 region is CASSLLRNTEAFF. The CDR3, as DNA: TGTGCCAGCAGTTTATTACGGAACACTGAAGCTTTCTTT.